Sequencing of this T cell receptor beta chain was carried out in a study of cytomegalovirus exposure and HLA in healthy donors. Study-level background: Of some 400 genotyped donors, approximately 80% clustered with self-reported Caucasian donors. Study-wide points: The analysis excluded some indistinguishable V segments, including TRBV6-2 and TRBV6-3. A few of the chains that were CMV-associated were confirmed in vitro to be specific for CMV antigens.

Every donor was a healthy person donating bone marrow. J gave up 7 bases and V 6 bases, and 11 bases lay outside the gene matches. This CDR3 is 16 amino acids long. CDR1 is LGHNA, CDR2 YSLEER, per germline. Primers for the PCR totalled 60 Vbeta and 13 Jbeta. Libraries were prepared by immunoSEQ multiplex PCR; TCRdb keeps only in-frame clonotypes and omits some of them. The data contain 150,000 to 200,000 clones, approximately 11% of them singletons. For this clone: What it recognizes is unknown.

The chain joins TRBV4-3 to TRBJ2-1; 11 nucleotides match TRBD2. Specimen: PBMCs. This clonotype was obtained from a man in his fifties or sixties in good health and CMV-seropositive. The CDR3 DNA follows: TGCGCCAGCAGTTCGACCCCGGGACTAGCGGAAAATGAGCAGTTCTTC. This codes for CASSSTPGLAENEQFF.